These 3 T cell receptor beta chains originate from one sample sequenced in a study of blood T cell repertoires in COVID-19. Here immunoSEQ multiplex PCR was the method, and the copy in TCRdb shows in-frame clones only, minus some. The data hold more than 250,000 clones, with approximately 88% observed a single time. Sequenced sample: peripheral blood. All receptors come from a woman in her twenties or thirties with COVID-19, enrolled during active disease.

The chain joins TRBV9 to TRBJ2-1; TRBD2 aligns across 7 bases. The CDR3 consists of 15 residues. Germline-derived CDR1 and CDR2 are SGDLS and YYNGEE. Trimming removed 4 bases from V and 4 bases from J; junction bases left unmatched: 8. DNA for the CDR3: TGTGCCAGCAGCTCTCGGCTGGGGGGGTACAATGAGCAGTTCTTC. This codes for CASSSRLGGYNEQFF.

V gene TRBV7-8 combines with J gene TRBJ2-2; 9 nucleotides line up with TRBD2. Germline CDR1 and CDR2: SGHVS and FQNEAQ. The CDR3 runs 13 residues. Unmatched junction bases numbered 5, after V lost 7 bases and J lost 8 bases. The chain's CDR3 is CASTGGGGGELFF. CDR3 nucleotide sequence: TGTGCCAGCACCGGCGGGGGGGGTGGGGAGCTGTTTTTT.

V usage is TRBV2 and J usage is TRBJ2-3, with 13 bases lining up with TRBD2. The CDR3 is 16 amino acids. Germline values: CDR1 SNHLY, CDR2 FYNNEI. After removal of 4 bases from V and 4 bases from J, the junction contained 5 bases not matched to a gene. The CDR3 nucleotides are TGTGCCAGCAGTGTTGGGACTAGCGGGGCGGCAGATACGCAGTATTTT. Translation: CASSVGTSGAADTQYF.